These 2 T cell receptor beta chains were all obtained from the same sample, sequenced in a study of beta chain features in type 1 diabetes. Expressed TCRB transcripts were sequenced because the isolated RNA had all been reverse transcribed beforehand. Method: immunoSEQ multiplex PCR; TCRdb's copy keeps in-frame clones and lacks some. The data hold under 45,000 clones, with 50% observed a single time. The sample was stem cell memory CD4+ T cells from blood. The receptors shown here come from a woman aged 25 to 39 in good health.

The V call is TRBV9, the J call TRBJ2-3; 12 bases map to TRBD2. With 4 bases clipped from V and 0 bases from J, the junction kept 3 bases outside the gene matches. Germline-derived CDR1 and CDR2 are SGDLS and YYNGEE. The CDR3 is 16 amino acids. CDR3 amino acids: CASSPGTSGSTDTQYF. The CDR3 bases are TGTGCCAGCAGCCCTGGGACTAGCGGGAGCACAGATACGCAGTATTTT.

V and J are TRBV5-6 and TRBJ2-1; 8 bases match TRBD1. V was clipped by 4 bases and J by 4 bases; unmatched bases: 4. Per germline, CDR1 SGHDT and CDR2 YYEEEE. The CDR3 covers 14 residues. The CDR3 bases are TGTGCCAGCAGCCCGACAGGGGTATACAATGAGCAGTTCTTC. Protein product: CASSPTGVYNEQFF.